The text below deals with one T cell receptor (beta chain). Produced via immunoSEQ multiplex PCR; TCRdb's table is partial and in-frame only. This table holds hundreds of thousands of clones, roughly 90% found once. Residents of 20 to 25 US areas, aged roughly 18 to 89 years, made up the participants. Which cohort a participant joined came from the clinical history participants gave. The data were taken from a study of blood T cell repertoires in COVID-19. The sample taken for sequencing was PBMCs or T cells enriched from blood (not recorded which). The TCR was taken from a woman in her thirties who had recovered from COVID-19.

DNA of the CDR3: TGTGCCAGCAGTTTCACGGACAGGGTTAAGGAAAAACTGTTTTTT. This translates into CASSFTDRVKEKLFF. The chain uses TRBV28 and TRBJ1-4; 8 positions agree with TRBD1. CDR3 length: 15 residues. V lost 3 bases, J lost 8 bases, and 8 bases stayed unmatched. CDR1 is MDHEN and CDR2 is SYDVKM in the germline V gene.